This T cell receptor (beta chain) was sequenced during a study of blood T cell repertoires in COVID-19. For the study at large: There were acute and convalescent COVID-19 samples, and they came from the United States, Italy and Spain. From T cells, B-cell-depleted T cells, or PBMCs came the material, which was cDNA or gDNA.

Germline V gene data show CDR1 as SEHNR and CDR2 as FQNEAQ (reference sequence). The CDR3 consists of 16 residues. V gave up 1 base and J gave up 0 bases, with 9 bases separating them. Measured with immunoSEQ multiplex PCR; TCRdb has only the in-frame clones, and not every one. The top ten clones hold roughly 3.5% of a sample with around 100,000 clones, around 90% of them seen once. This TCR was recovered from a human donor in a cohort sampled during active COVID-19. The genes are TRBV7-9 and TRBJ1-4, with D unresolved. Sequencing was done on a sample of peripheral blood. CDR3 residues: CASSLVAGSTNEKLFF. DNA of the CDR3: TGTGCCAGCAGCTTAGTCGCGGGGTCAACTAATGAAAAACTGTTTTTT.